The subject of this entry is one TCR beta chain. Its antigen is as yet unknown. Method: immunoSEQ multiplex PCR; TCRdb's copy keeps in-frame clones and lacks some. Of 220,000 or so clones detected, roughly 84% appear once; the ten largest clones hold roughly an eighth. These data belong to a study of cytomegalovirus exposure and HLA in healthy donors. Regarding the study as a whole: Specific recognition of CMV antigens was confirmed in vitro for three chains (all CMV-associated). Rare sequences made up most TCRs, while some public TCRs were found in many donors.

The CDR3 length is 18 residues. The V segment lost 1 base and the J segment 3 bases; nucleotides outside the gene matches: 14. Germline V gives CDR1 SQVTM, CDR2 ANQGSEA. This chain uses TRBV29-1 with TRBJ2-1; 8 nucleotides match TRBD1. This sequence was found in a woman in her 30s in good health and CMV-seropositive. Sequencing used PBMCs. In DNA form, the CDR3 reads TGCAGCGTTGAAGGTGGAGGGGGAGACAGGGGATTCTACAATGAGCAGTTCTTC. Residues: CSVEGGGGDRGFYNEQFF.